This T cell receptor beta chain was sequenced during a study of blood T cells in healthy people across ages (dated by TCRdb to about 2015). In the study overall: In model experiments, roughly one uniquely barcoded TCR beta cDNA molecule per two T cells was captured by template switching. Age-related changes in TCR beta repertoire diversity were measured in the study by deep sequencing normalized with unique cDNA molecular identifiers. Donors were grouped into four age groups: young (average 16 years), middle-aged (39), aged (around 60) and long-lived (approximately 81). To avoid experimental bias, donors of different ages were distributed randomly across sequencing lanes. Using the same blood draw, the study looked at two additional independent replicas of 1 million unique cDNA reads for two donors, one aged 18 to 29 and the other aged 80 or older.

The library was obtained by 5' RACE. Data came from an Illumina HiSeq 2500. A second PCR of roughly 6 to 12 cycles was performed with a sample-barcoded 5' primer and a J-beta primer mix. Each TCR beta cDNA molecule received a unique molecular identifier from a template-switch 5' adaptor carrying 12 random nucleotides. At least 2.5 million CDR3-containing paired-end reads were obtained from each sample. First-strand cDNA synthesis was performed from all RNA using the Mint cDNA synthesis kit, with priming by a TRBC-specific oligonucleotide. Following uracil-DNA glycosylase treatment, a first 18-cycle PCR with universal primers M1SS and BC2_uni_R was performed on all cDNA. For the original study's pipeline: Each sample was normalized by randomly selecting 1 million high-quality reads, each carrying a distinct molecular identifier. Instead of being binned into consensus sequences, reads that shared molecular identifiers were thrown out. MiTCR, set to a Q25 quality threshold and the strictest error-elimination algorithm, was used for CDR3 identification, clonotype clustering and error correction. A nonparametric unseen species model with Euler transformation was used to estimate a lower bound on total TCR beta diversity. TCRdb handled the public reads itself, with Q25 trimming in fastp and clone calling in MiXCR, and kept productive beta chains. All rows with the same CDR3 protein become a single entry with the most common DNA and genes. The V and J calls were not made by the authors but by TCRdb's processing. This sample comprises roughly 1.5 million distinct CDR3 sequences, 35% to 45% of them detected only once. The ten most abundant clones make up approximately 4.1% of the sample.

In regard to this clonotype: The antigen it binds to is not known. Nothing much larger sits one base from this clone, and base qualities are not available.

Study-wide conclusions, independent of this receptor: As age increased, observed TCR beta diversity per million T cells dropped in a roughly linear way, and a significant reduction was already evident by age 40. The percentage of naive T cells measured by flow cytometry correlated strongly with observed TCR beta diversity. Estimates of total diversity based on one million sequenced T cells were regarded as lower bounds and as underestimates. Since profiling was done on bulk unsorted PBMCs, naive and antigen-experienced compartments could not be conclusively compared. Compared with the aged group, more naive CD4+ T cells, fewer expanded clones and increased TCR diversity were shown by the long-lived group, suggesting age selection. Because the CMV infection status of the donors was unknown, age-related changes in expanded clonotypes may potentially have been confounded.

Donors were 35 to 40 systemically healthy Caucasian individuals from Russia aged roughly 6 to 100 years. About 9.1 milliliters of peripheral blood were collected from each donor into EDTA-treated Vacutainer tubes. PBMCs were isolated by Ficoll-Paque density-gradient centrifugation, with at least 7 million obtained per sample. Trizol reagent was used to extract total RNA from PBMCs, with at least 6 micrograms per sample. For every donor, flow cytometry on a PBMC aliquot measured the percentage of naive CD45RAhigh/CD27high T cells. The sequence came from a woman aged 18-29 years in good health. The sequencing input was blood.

The DNA is as follows: TGTGCCAGCAGTCCGAAGTGGGGACAGGGAGTATATGGCTACACCTTC. Its protein product is CASSPKWGQGVYGYTF. The chain joins TRBV25-1 to TRBJ1-2; TRBD1 aligns with 9 central bases. V and J are trimmed by 5 bases and 5 bases, and the gene matches miss 12 bases of the junction. The CDR3 runs 16 amino acids, cysteine and phenylalanine included. The retained sequence is limited to the CDR3, 48 bases, with the frame set at the first base. CDR1 and CDR2 are drawn from the germline V gene: MGHDK, SYGVNS.